Following are 13 T cell receptor beta chains from one sample sequenced in a study of blood T cell repertoires in COVID-19 (TCRdb year 2020). The library was made by the immunoSEQ multiplex PCR assay. The source is immuneACCESS, and TCRdb retained only in-frame sequences with V and J called. Part of the clones is not carried over; for the studies checked, unresolved V genes explain less than half of this, and the remainder is unexplained. The sample profile shows 450,000 to 500,000 clones; 80% to 90% of them were found once. About 3% of the sample rests with the top ten. Sequencing used peripheral blood. The source is a human donor in a cohort sampled during active COVID-19.

The chain links TRBV9 to TRBJ2-7; 10 bases line up with TRBD2. CDR1 is SGDLS and CDR2 is YYNGEE in the germline V gene. After removal of 0 bases from V and 7 bases from J, the junction contained 10 bases not matched to a gene. The CDR3 consists of 16 residues. DNA for the CDR3: TGTGCCAGCAGCGTAGAGTCCCTAGCGGGAGCTGAAGAGCAGTACTTC. It is translated as CASSVESLAGAEEQYF.

V usage is TRBV19 and J usage is TRBJ2-7; tentative D call: TRBD2 (6 bases). Germline assignment: CDR1 LNHDA and CDR2 SQIVND (reference sequence). CDR3 size: 16 residues. Trimming shortened V by 4 bases and J by 6 bases, and 22 bases separated the two germline ends. DNA of the CDR3: TGTGCCAGTAGTACGACACGACTAGAAGTAGCTCGCGAGCAGTACTTC. Translated: CASSTTRLEVAREQYF.

The V gene is TRBV3-1 (or the pseudogene TRBV3-2), the J gene TRBJ2-1, with D possibly being TRBD2 (5 bases). This CDR3 region has 18 residues. CDR1 is LGHDT, CDR2 YNNKEL, per germline (reference sequence). V was cut by 5 bases and J by 0 bases, with 20 bases left in between. The CDR3, as DNA: TGTGCCAGCAGCGCCACCTACCTTAGCGTGAGCTCCTACAATGAGCAGTTCTTC. Its protein is CASSATYLSVSSYNEQFF.

The V call is TRBV5-1, the J call TRBJ2-5, with TRBD2 matching 7 bases. J gave up 1 base and V 4 bases, and 10 bases lay outside the gene matches. The CDR3 is 16 residues long. Germline CDR1 SGHRS, CDR2 YFSETQ. The CDR3 bases are TGCGCCAGCAGCCCCCCAATAGCGGGCCTCCAAGAGACCCAGTACTTC. Its translation: CASSPPIAGLQETQYF. The full variable domain, completed using reference TRBV5-1 and TRBJ2-5, is KAGVTQTPRYLIKTRGQQVTLSCSPISGHRSVSWYQQTPGQGLQFLFEYFSETQRNKGNFPGRFSGRQFSNSRSEMNVSTLELGDSALYLCASSPPIAGLQETQYFGPGTRLLVL.

In regard to this clone: Other DNA sequences in the same sample also yield this CDR3. The chain uses TRBV7-2 and TRBJ2-7, with no clear D. V gave up 5 bases and J gave up 3 bases, with 8 bases separating them. Germline CDR1 and CDR2: SGHTA and FQGNSA. The CDR3 runs to 12 residues. CDR3 protein: CASSPPSYEQYF. In DNA, the CDR3 is TGTGCCAGCAGCCCACCCAGCTACGAGCAGTACTTC. The variable domain in full, completed from reference TRBV7-2 and TRBJ2-7, reads GAGVSQSPSNKVTEKGKDVELRCDPISGHTALYWYRQSLGQGLEFLIYFQGNSAPDKSGLPSDRFSAERTGGSVSTLTIQRTQQEDSAVYLCASSPPSYEQYFGPGTRLTVT.

This clone was detected once. This sequence joins TRBV4-2 and TRBJ2-1; 10 bases agree with TRBD1. CDR3 length: 17 residues. In germline, CDR1 is LGHNA, CDR2 YNFKEQ. V was clipped by 4 bases and J by 3 bases; unmatched bases: 9. DNA of the CDR3: TGTGCCAGCAGCCTGAGGACAGGGGGTGGCTACTACAATGAGCAGTTCTTC. Translated, it gives CASSLRTGGGYYNEQFF.

A remark on this clone: Other DNA sequences in this specimen translate into the identical CDR3. The gene calls are TRBV5-4 and TRBJ2-1; D unresolved. V dropped 3 bases and J dropped 5 bases, with 3 bases sitting between them. Germline CDR1 and CDR2: SGHNT and YYREEE (reference sequence). CDR3 length: 11 residues. The CDR3 spells CASSSNNEQFF. The CDR3 DNA is TGTGCCAGCAGCTCAAACAATGAGCAGTTCTTC.

The chain uses TRBV30 and TRBJ1-2, with TRBD1 matching over 7 bases. V trimming: 7 bases; J trimming: 0 bases; junction bases outside the gene matches: 5. Per the germline V gene, CDR1 is GTSNPN and CDR2 is SVGIG (reference sequence). This CDR3 comprises 13 residues. The CDR3 is CASGQLANYGYTF. In DNA form, the CDR3 reads TGTGCCTCGGGACAGCTAGCTAACTATGGCTACACCTTC.

This sequence joins TRBV2 and TRBJ2-3, with 9 positions matching TRBD2. The CDR3 sequence is 15 residues long. The V gene's germline CDR1 is SNHLY and CDR2 FYNNEI. Trimming cost V 4 bases and J 1 base; bases outside gene matches: 3. Written as DNA, the CDR3 is TGTGCCAGCAGTGCCGCGGGGGGGCGCACAGATACGCAGTATTTT. Its protein is CASSAAGGRTDTQYF.

This chain joins TRBV6-2 or TRBV6-3 and TRBJ2-7; TRBD1 might be the D (5 bases). With 6 bases removed from V and 6 bases from J, the gap between germline ends came to 15 bases. This CDR3 has 13 residues. Germline V gives CDR1 MNHEY, CDR2 SVGEGT. DNA of the CDR3: TGTGCCAGCAGCAAGCAGTTAGGGGTCGAGCAGTACTTC. Translating it yields CASSKQLGVEQYF.

This chain joins TRBV5-5 and TRBJ2-7, with TRBD2 matching over 13 bases. The V gene's germline CDR1 is SGHKS and CDR2 YYEKEE (reference sequence). V dropped 4 bases and J dropped 0; count of bases not matched to a gene: 16. CDR3 length equals 20 residues. DNA for the CDR3: TGTGCCAGCAGCGGCCCTTTCGGGACTAGCGGGATTTTGCCCTCCTACGAGCAGTACTTC. It encodes CASSGPFGTSGILPSYEQYF.

The V and J genes are TRBV5-1 and TRBJ2-1; 10 bases match TRBD2. This CDR3 is built from 15 residues. From germline, CDR1 is SGHRS and CDR2 YFSETQ. The trim removed 4 bases at V and 5 bases at J, leaving 6 bases unmatched. CDR3 amino acids: CASSPVAGGNNEQFF. CDR3 sequence (DNA): TGCGCCAGCAGCCCCGTAGCGGGAGGTAACAATGAGCAGTTCTTC.

V gene TRBV2 combines with J gene TRBJ2-1, with a tentative D call TRBD1 (6 bases). Germline V gene data show CDR1 as SNHLY and CDR2 as FYNNEI. V was clipped by 7 bases and J by 6 bases, with 19 bases between them. The CDR3 is 15 amino acids. The CDR3 reads CASTLQGSVPNEQFF. CDR3 nucleotide sequence: TGTGCCAGCACCCTACAGGGTAGTGTTCCCAATGAGCAGTTCTTC.